This TCR beta chain was documented in a study of T cells after posttransplantation cyclophosphamide listed by TCRdb under 2016. With regard to the full study: T cell repertoire reconstitution was tracked by TRB sequencing after myeloablative bone marrow transplantation in which posttransplantation cyclophosphamide was used as GVHD prophylaxis. Samples from roughly 32 PTCy-treated patients, along with samples from around 16 of their related bone marrow donors, underwent antigen receptor sequencing. TRB sequencing was performed on blood from all 30 or so PTCy patients with 1-year posttransplant specimens. In 3 patients, up to about 3 additional blood samples taken between 2 and 5.2 years after transplant also underwent TRB sequencing, as did pretransplant blood from 4 patients. Because TRA and TRB clonality correlated tightly in roughly nine samples, later TCR analyses were limited to TRB. Public TRB sequences were checked against a database of over 3,500 sequences associated with responses to pathogens, tumor antigens, self-antigens and alloantigens.

There are 15 amino acids in the CDR3, from cysteine to phenylalanine inclusive. The retained sequence is limited to the CDR3, 45 bases, with the frame set at the first base. V is shortened by 7 bases, J by 4 bases, and the region joining them spans 17 bases. The CDR1 and CDR2 encoded by the germline V gene are SNHLY and FYNNEI. Results and caveats for the whole study, not just this receptor: The TRB repertoires of T cells infiltrating skin or GI tract showed only limited overlap with the TRB repertoires of T cells in blood. Across 45 or so patients, recipient CMV seropositivity and CMV reactivation were highly associated with TRB clonality; PTCy diversity was similar to CNI/methotrexate controls. At 1-2 months, donor-recipient similarity was low but rose over the first year, and the later blood repertoires were often dominated by donor CD8+ memory clones.

On the day of marrow donation, related bone marrow donors gave peripheral blood samples. Mononuclear cells from peripheral blood and bone marrow were separated by Ficoll-Hypaque density centrifugation and then cryopreserved. In this sample, this clone turned up many times. No cognate antigen has been identified for it. The record has no base qualities; no much larger clone is one base away. TRB sequencing used genomic DNA with the immunoSEQ assay at survey resolution or the hsTCRB kit. The paper's data handling went like this. The immunoSEQ software was used for initial read processing, and the LymphoSeq R package was used for repertoire analyses. Clonality was calculated as 1 minus normalized Shannon entropy, and the Gini coefficient was also calculated for each TRB dataset. To infer phenotypes in unsorted samples, TRB sequences from sorted subsets of the recipient or donor were mapped onto the unsorted samples of the same recipient. Sourced from immuneACCESS, this table was stored by TCRdb with only in-frame sequences that have V and J called. A share of the clones is absent; for the studies checked, an unresolved V gene accounts for under half, and the remainder has no known explanation. D and trimming were read from the DNA, whereas the V and J calls and clone size are those reported in that table. For this sample, under 40,000 clones appear and none is a singleton. Less than 7.5% of the sample lies in the top ten.

Sequencing input: PBMCs. The origin of this receptor is a woman aged 45 to 65 in good health and a related stem cell transplant donor. Here the chain combines TRBV2 and TRBJ1-3; tentative D gene TRBD1, with 6 bases matching. The DNA sequence is as follows: TGTGCCAGCATCCCTAAAGGGGGAGTCGGAAACACCATATATTTT. Its amino acids are CASIPKGGVGNTIYF.